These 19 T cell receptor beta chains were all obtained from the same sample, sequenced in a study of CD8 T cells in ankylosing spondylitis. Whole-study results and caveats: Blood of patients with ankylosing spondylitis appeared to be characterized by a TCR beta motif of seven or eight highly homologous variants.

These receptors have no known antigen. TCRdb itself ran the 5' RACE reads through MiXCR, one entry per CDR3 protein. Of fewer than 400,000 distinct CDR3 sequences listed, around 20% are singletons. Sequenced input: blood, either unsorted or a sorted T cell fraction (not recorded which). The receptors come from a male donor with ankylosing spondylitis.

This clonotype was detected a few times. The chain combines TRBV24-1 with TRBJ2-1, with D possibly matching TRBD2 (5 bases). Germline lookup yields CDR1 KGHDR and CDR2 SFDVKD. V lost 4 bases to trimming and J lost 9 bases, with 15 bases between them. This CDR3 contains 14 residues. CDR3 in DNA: TGTGCCACCAGTGACGAAAACCGGGGTGGTGAGCAGTTCTTC. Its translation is CATSDENRGGEQFF.

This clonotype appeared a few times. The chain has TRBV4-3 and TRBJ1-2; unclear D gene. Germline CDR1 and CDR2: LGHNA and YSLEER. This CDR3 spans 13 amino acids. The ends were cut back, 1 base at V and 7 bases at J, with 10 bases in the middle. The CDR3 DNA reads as TGCGCCAGCAGCCAAGTATGGGCGTCTGGCTACACCTTC. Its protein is CASSQVWASGYTF.

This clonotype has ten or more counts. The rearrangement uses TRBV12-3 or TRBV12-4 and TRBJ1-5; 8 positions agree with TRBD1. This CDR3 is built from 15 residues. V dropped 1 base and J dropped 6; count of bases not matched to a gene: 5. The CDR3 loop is CASSLGQGAGQPQHF. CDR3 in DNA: TGTGCCAGCAGTTTAGGCCAGGGGGCCGGTCAGCCCCAGCATTTT.

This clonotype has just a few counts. The CDR3 sequence is CASSRELAGALETQYF. In DNA form, the CDR3 reads TGCGCCAGCAGCCGGGAGCTAGCGGGAGCATTAGAGACCCAGTACTTC. V and J are TRBV5-1 and TRBJ2-5; 10 bases are a match to TRBD2. In germline, CDR1 is SGHRS, CDR2 YFSETQ. CDR3 size: 16 residues. V was pared by 4 bases and J by 4 bases, with 10 bases of the junction left unmatched.

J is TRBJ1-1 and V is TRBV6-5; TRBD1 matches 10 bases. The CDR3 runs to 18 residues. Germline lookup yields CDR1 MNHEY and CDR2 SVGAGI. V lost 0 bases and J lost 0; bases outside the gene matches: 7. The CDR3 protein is CASSYSMPTGGMNTEAFF. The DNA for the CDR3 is TGTGCCAGCAGTTACTCGATGCCGACAGGGGGCATGAACACTGAAGCTTTCTTT.

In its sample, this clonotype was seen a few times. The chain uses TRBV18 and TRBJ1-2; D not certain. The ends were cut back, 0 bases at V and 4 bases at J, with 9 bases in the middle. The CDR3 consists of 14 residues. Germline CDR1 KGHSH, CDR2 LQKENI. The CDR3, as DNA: TGTGCCAGCTCACCACCCACCCCGGGCTATGGCTACACCTTC. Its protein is CASSPPTPGYGYTF.

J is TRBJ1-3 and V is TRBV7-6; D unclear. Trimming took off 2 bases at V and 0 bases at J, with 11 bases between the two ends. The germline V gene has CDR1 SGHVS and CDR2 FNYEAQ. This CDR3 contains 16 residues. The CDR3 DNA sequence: TGTGCCAGCAGCTTATATCAGGTGCCCTCTGGAAACACCATATATTTT. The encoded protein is CASSLYQVPSGNTIYF.

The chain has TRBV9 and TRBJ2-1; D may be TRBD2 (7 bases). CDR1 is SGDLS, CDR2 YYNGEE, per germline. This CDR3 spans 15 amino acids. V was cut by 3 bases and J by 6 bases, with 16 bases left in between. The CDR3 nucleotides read TGTGCCAGCAGCGCCTCCTGGGGGGGCTTCAATGAGCAGTTCTTC. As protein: CASSASWGGFNEQFF.

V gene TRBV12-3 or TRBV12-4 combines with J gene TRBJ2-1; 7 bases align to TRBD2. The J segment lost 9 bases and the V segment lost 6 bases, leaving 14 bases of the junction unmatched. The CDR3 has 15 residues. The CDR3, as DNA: TGTGCCAGCAGCTACACCCTAGCGGACCATTCTGAGCAGTTCTTC. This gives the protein CASSYTLADHSEQFF.

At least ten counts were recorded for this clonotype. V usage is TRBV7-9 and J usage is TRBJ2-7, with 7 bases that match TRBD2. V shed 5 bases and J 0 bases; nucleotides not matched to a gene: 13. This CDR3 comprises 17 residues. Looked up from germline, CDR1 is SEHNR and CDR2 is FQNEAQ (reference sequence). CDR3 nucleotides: TGTGCCAGCAGCCCTCGACCTACTAGCGAGAGCTCCTACGAGCAGTACTTC. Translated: CASSPRPTSESSYEQYF.

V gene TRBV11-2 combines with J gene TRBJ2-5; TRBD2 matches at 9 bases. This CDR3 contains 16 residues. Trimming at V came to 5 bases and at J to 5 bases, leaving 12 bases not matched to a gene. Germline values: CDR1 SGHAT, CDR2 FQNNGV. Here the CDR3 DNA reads TGTGCCAGCAGCCCCGACCTAGCGGGATGGAGGGAGACCCAGTACTTC. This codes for CASSPDLAGWRETQYF.

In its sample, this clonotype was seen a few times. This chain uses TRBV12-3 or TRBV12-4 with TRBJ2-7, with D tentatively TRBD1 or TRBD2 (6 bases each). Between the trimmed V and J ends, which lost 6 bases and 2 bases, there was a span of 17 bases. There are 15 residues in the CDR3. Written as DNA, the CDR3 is TGTGCCAGCAGGCGGGGCCCGGGACAACCCTACGAGCAGTACTTC. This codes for CASRRGPGQPYEQYF.

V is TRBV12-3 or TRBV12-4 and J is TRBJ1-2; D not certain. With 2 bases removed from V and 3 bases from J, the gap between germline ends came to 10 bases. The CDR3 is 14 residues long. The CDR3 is CASSLKREDYGYTF. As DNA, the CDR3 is TGTGCCAGCAGTTTAAAGCGGGAGGACTATGGCTACACCTTC.

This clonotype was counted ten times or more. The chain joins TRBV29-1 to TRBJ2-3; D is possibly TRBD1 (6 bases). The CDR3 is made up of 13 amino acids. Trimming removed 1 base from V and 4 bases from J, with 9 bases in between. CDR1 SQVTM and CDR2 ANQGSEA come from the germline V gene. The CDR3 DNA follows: TGCAGCGTTGAAGGCAGGGGAGCAGATACGCAGTATTTT. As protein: CSVEGRGADTQYF.

The CDR3 protein is CASSIGTGDEQFF. The CDR3 DNA reads TGTGCCAGCAGCATTGGAACGGGCGATGAGCAGTTCTTC. The gene calls are TRBV9 and TRBJ2-1; D gene unclear. The V end lost 4 bases, the J end lost 8 bases, and 13 bases lay between the germline ends. Germline CDR1 is SGDLS and CDR2 is YYNGEE. CDR3 length: 13 residues.

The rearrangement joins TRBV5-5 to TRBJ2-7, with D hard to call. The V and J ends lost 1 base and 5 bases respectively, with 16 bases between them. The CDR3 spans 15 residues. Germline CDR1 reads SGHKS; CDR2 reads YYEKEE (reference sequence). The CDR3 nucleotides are TGTGCCAGCAGCTTGTGGCAGCCGGGCATCAACGAGCAGTACTTC. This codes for CASSLWQPGINEQYF.

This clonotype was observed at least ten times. The CDR3 sequence: CASSLRGNEQFF. The CDR3 DNA reads TGTGCCAGCAGCTTACGGGGCAATGAGCAGTTCTTC. The chain has TRBV7-6 and TRBJ2-1; D possibly corresponds to TRBD2 (5 bases). CDR3 length: 12 residues. The V end lost 2 bases, the J end lost 6 bases, and 5 bases lay between the germline ends. Germline V lookup: CDR1 SGHVS, CDR2 FNYEAQ.

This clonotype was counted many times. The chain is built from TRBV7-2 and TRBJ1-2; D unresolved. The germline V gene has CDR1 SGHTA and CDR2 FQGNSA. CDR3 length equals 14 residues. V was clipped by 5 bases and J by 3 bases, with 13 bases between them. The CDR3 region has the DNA TGTGCCAGCAGCCCCGGGCCCGGGGACTATGGCTACACCTTC. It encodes CASSPGPGDYGYTF.

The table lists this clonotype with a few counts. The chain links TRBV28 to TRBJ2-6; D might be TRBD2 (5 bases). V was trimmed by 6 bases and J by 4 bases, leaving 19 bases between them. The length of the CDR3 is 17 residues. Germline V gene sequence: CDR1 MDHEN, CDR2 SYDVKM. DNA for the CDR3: TGTGCCAGCAGAGGCCCTACGAGGGCTTCAGGGGCCAACGTCCTGACTTTC. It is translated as CASRGPTRASGANVLTF.